A single sample is the source of the 18 T cell receptor beta chains below, sequenced in a study of blood T cell repertoires in COVID-19. Here immunoSEQ multiplex PCR was the method, and the copy in TCRdb shows in-frame clones only, minus some. The repertoire holds under 450,000 clones, around nine tenths seen once, with roughly 1.6% in the top ten. Source material: peripheral blood. Receptors were obtained from a woman aged 40 to 55 with COVID-19, enrolled during active disease.

The chain combines TRBV4-3 with TRBJ2-2; no definite D call. Germline CDR1 reads LGHNA; CDR2 reads YSLEER. V lost 0 bases, J lost 5 bases, and 7 bases lay in between. The CDR3 totals 14 residues. CDR3 protein: CASSQDFGTGELFF. The CDR3 DNA reads TGCGCCAGCAGCCAAGATTTCGGGACCGGGGAGCTGTTTTTT.

This chain links TRBV6-2 or TRBV6-3 with TRBJ2-7; 10 nucleotides match TRBD2. The V gene's germline CDR1 is MNHEY and CDR2 SVGEGT. The CDR3 has 16 amino acids. Unmatched junction bases numbered 11, after V lost 2 bases and J lost 7 bases. CDR3 coding DNA: TGTGCCAGCAGTTACGGTTGGCGGGTAGCGGGGGGAGAGCAGTACTTC. Encoded protein: CASSYGWRVAGGEQYF.

J is TRBJ1-4 and V is TRBV2; no reliable D call. Trimming stripped 3 bases from V and 7 bases from J, with 9 bases between. The length of the CDR3 is 13 residues. CDR1 and CDR2 from the germline V gene are SNHLY and FYNNEI. CDR3 nucleotides: TGTGCCAGCAGTGAGCAGCGGAGTGAAAAACTGTTTTTT. Translation gives CASSEQRSEKLFF.

J is TRBJ1-2 and V is TRBV24-1; TRBD1 matches 10 bases. Trimming at V came to 3 bases and at J to 7 bases, leaving 7 bases not matched to a gene. Germline V gives CDR1 KGHDR, CDR2 SFDVKD. This CDR3 region has 15 residues. The CDR3 DNA is TGTGCCACCAGTGATCCCAGACAGGGGGCGAGTGGCTACACCTTC. It encodes CATSDPRQGASGYTF.

The genes are TRBV9 and TRBJ2-7; 7 nucleotides align to TRBD1. CDR3 size: 16 residues. With V trimmed by 2 bases and J by 0 bases, 8 bases remained unmatched. Germline CDR1 SGDLS, CDR2 YYNGEE. CDR3 coding DNA: TGTGCCAGCAGCGTGACGGGGACAGCTTCCTCCTACGAGCAGTACTTC. This encodes CASSVTGTASSYEQYF.

This chain joins TRBV4-3 and TRBJ1-2, with D perhaps TRBD1 (6 bases). The CDR3 is 19 amino acids. Between the trimmed V and J ends, which lost 4 bases and 4 bases, there was a span of 28 bases. Germline V gene lookup returns CDR1 LGHNA and CDR2 YSLEER. The CDR3 sequence: CASSRSKVGTTPSIYGYTF. As DNA, the CDR3 is TGCGCCAGCAGCCGATCGAAGGTGGGGACAACCCCCAGCATCTATGGCTACACCTTC.

V is TRBV19 and J is TRBJ1-5, with 8 bases matching TRBD1. In germline, CDR1 is LNHDA, CDR2 SQIVND (reference sequence). Unmatched junction bases numbered 7, after V lost 7 bases and J lost 2 bases. The CDR3 loop spans 15 amino acids. The CDR3 loop reads CASTRTGGGNQPQHF. The CDR3 coding sequence is TGTGCCAGTACCCGAACAGGGGGGGGCAATCAGCCCCAGCATTTT.

CDR3 DNA sequence: TGTGCCAGCAATTTTGGTTCGGTTACGAGGTGGCAGTTCTTC. It is translated as CASNFGSVTRWQFF. J is TRBJ2-1 and V is TRBV28, with unresolved D. The germline CDR1 and CDR2 sequences are MDHEN and SYDVKM. The V end lost 7 bases, the J end lost 12 bases, and 22 bases lay between the germline ends. The CDR3 spans 14 residues. Supplemented by reference TRBV28 and TRBJ2-1, the full variable domain reads DVKVTQSSRYLVKRTGEKVFLECVQDMDHENMFWYRQDPGLGLRLIYFSYDVKMKEKGDIPEGYSVSREKKERFSLILESASTNQTSMYLCASNFGSVTRWQFFGPGTRLTVL.

The V and J genes are TRBV30 and TRBJ2-2; D call uncertain. Germline V gives CDR1 GTSNPN, CDR2 SVGIG (reference sequence). The CDR3 is 13 residues long. Trimming removed 2 bases at V and 5 bases at J, with 9 bases between. The CDR3 region is CAWSPTLTGELFF. The CDR3 region has the DNA TGTGCCTGGAGTCCGACACTTACCGGGGAGCTGTTTTTT.

The V gene is TRBV6-2 or TRBV6-3, the J gene TRBJ2-7; 9 positions match TRBD1. V was pared by 3 bases and J by 3 bases, with 12 bases of the junction left unmatched. CDR1 and CDR2 from the germline V gene are MNHEY and SVGEGT. This CDR3 has 17 amino acids. The CDR3 loop is CASSYLSPRQGGYEQYF. Written as DNA, the CDR3 is TGTGCCAGCAGTTATTTATCCCCCCGACAGGGGGGCTACGAGCAGTACTTC.

This clone occurred once. The chain has TRBV7-9 and TRBJ1-6; 8 nucleotides align to TRBD1. The germline CDR1 and CDR2 sequences are SEHNR and FQNEAQ (reference sequence). This CDR3 has 15 amino acids. The ends lost 1 base at V and 10 bases at J; junction bases unmatched: 6. The CDR3 sequence is CASSLGGTGLSPLHF. CDR3 bases: TGTGCCAGCAGCTTAGGGGGGACAGGTTTATCACCCCTCCACTTT.

The rearrangement links TRBV20-1 to TRBJ2-2, with D tentatively TRBD2 (5 bases). Looked up from germline, CDR1 is DFQATT and CDR2 is SNEGSKA (reference sequence). Between the trimmed V and J ends, which lost 3 bases and 3 bases, there was a span of 11 bases. The CDR3 is made up of 14 amino acids. This chain's CDR3 is CSASVPGYTGELFF. The CDR3 DNA is TGCAGTGCTAGTGTCCCGGGATACACCGGGGAGCTGTTTTTT.

The chain is built from TRBV9 and TRBJ1-6; TRBD1 matches 7 bases. Germline V gene data show CDR1 as SGDLS and CDR2 as YYNGEE. The CDR3 spans 19 residues. The J segment lost 0 bases and the V segment lost 3 bases, leaving 12 bases of the junction unmatched. The DNA of the CDR3 is TGTGCCAGCAGCGGCCCCGGCCCGGACAGGAGCTCCTATAATTCACCCCTCCACTTT. Translating it yields CASSGPGPDRSSYNSPLHF.

CDR3 region: CAAGGTNSYNEQFF. CDR3 nucleotide sequence: TGCGCCGCGGGGGGGACAAACTCCTACAATGAGCAGTTCTTC. The J gene is TRBJ2-1, the V gene TRBV10-2, with 9 positions matching TRBD2. CDR1 is WSHSY and CDR2 is SAAADI in the germline V gene. The V and J ends lost 11 bases and 0 bases, in that order; junction bases with no gene match: 5. The CDR3 extends over 14 amino acids.

The J gene is TRBJ1-5, the V gene TRBV20-1, with D perhaps matching TRBD1 (5 bases). Trimming took 1 base from V and 12 from J, leaving 10 bases between them. The germline gives CDR1 DFQATT, CDR2 SNEGSKA (reference sequence). The CDR3 extends over 11 amino acids. Here the CDR3 DNA reads TGCAGTGCTAGAGGGGGCAGGGTCCAGCATTTT. Translating gives CSARGGRVQHF.

The chain employs TRBV7-2 and TRBJ2-1, with 7 bases matching TRBD1. Germline V gene lookup returns CDR1 SGHTA and CDR2 FQGNSA. V gave up 5 bases and J gave up 7 bases; unmatched junction bases: 14. This CDR3 spans 16 amino acids. The CDR3 coding sequence is TGTGCCAGCAGCCGGCGGACAGGCCAAGGAATGAATGAGCAGTTCTTC. Protein sequence: CASSRRTGQGMNEQFF. Combining the CDR3 with reference TRBV7-2 and TRBJ2-1 gives the whole variable domain GAGVSQSPSNKVTEKGKDVELRCDPISGHTALYWYRQSLGQGLEFLIYFQGNSAPDKSGLPSDRFSAERTGGSVSTLTIQRTQQEDSAVYLCASSRRTGQGMNEQFFGPGTRLTVL.

The V call is TRBV7-9, the J call TRBJ2-7; D gene ambiguous. Germline assignment: CDR1 SEHNR and CDR2 FQNEAQ (reference sequence). The CDR3 contains 13 residues. Between the trimmed V and J ends, which lost 1 base and 1 base, there was a span of 5 bases. CDR3 nucleotide sequence: TGTGCCAGCAGCTTAGACATTTCCTACGAGCAGTACTTC. This translates into CASSLDISYEQYF.

The chain employs TRBV19 and TRBJ2-2, with a tentative D call TRBD1 (6 bases). The CDR3 contains 14 residues. V was trimmed by 5 bases and J by 5 bases, leaving 12 bases between them. Germline V CDR1 and CDR2: LNHDA, SQIVND (reference sequence). The DNA of the CDR3 is TGTGCCAGTAGTGTCGGGACACAGACCGGGGAGCTGTTTTTT. The encoded protein is CASSVGTQTGELFF.